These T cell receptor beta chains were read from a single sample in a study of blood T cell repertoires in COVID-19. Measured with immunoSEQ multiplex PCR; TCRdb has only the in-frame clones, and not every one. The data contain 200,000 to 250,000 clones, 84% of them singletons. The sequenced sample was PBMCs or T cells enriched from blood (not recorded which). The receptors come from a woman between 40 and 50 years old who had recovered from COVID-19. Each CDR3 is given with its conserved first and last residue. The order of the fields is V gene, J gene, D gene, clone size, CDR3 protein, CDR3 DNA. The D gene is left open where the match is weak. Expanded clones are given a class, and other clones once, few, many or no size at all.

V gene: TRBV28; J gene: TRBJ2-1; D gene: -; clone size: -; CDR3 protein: CASSLRPSGQSAANEQFF; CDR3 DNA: TGTGCCAGCAGTTTACGACCCTCCGGACAGTCCGCCGCTAATGAGCAGTTCTTC
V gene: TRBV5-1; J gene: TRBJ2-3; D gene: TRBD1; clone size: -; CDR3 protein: CARLGTVPSTTSTDTQYF; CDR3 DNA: TGCGCCAGGTTGGGGACAGTTCCCTCCACTACTAGCACAGATACGCAGTATTTT
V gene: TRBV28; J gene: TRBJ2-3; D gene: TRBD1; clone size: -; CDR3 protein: CASSRTGTGRRNTQYF; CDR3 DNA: TGTGCCAGCAGTCGTACCGGGACAGGGAGGAGGAATACGCAGTATTTT
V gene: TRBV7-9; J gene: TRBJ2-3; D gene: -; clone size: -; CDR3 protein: CASSLRAASTDTQYF; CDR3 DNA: TGTGCCAGCAGCTTACGCGCGGCTAGCACAGATACGCAGTATTTT
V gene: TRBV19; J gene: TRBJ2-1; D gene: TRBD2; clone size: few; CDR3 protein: CASSNGGRRHNEQFF; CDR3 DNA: TGTGCCAGTAGTAATGGCGGGAGGCGTCACAATGAGCAGTTCTTC
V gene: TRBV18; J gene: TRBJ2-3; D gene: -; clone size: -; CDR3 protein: CASSPRAIADTQYF; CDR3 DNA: TGTGCCAGCTCACCAAGAGCTATTGCAGATACGCAGTATTTT
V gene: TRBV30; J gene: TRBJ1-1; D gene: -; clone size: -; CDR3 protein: CAWSGQSGTEAFF; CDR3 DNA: TGTGCCTGGAGTGGACAGTCTGGCACTGAAGCTTTCTTT
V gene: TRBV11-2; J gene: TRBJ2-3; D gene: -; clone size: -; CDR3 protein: CASSIALGFLTDTQYF; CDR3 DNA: TGTGCCAGCAGCATCGCCCTAGGTTTCCTCACAGATACGCAGTATTTT
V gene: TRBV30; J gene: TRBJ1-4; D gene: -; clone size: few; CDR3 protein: CAWSTLMGRGEKLFF; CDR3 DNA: TGTGCCTGGAGTACGCTTATGGGGAGGGGGGAAAAACTGTTTTTT
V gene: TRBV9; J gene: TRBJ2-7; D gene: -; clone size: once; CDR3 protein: CASSVDPASPYEQYF; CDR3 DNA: TGTGCCAGCAGCGTAGATCCAGCTAGCCCCTACGAGCAGTACTTC
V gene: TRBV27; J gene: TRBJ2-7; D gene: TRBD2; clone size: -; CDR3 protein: CASSPGLAFYEQYF; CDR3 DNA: TGTGCCAGCAGCCCGGGACTAGCGTTTTACGAGCAGTACTTC
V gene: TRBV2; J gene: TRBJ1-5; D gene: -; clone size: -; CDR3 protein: CASRQERSNQPQHF; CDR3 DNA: TGTGCCAGCAGACAGGAGAGAAGCAATCAGCCCCAGCATTTT
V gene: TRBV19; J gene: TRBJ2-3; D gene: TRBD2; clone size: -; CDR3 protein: CASSRTSGTDTQYF; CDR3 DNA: TGTGCCAGTAGTAGGACTAGCGGCACAGATACGCAGTATTTT
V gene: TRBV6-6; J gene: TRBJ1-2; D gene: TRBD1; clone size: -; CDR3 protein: CASSREKTGVHFRGGYTF; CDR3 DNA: TGTGCCAGCAGTCGAGAGAAGACAGGGGTCCACTTTCGGGGTGGCTACACCTTC
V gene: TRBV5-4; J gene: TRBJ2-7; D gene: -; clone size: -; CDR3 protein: CASSAMGREQYF; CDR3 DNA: TGTGCCAGCAGTGCAATGGGGCGCGAGCAGTACTTC
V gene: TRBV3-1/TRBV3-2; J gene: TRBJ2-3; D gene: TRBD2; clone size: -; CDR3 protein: CASSQGTSGREDTQYF; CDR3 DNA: TGTGCCAGCAGCCAAGGGACTAGCGGGAGGGAAGATACGCAGTATTTT
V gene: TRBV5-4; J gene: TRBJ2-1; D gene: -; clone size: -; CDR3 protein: CASSPEARNEQFF; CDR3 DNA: TGTGCCAGCAGCCCCGAGGCCCGAAATGAGCAGTTCTTC
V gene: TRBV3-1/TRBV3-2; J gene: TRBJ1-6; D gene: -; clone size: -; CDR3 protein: CASSRTNDRSNSPLHF; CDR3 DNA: TGTGCCAGCAGCCGAACAAATGACAGGTCGAATTCACCCCTCCACTTT
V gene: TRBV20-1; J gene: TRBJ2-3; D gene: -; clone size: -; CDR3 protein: CSASGGGERLVSSDTQYF; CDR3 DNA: TGCAGTGCTAGTGGAGGGGGCGAAAGGCTAGTCAGTTCAGATACGCAGTATTTT
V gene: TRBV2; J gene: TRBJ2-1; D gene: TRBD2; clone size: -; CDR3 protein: CASSETGLAGSDNEQFF; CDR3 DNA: TGTGCCAGCAGCGAAACGGGACTAGCGGGATCGGACAATGAGCAGTTCTTC
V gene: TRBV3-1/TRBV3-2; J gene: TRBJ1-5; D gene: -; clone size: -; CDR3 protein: CASSQGARQPQHF; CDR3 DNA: TGTGCCAGCAGCCAGGGGGCACGTCAGCCCCAGCATTTT
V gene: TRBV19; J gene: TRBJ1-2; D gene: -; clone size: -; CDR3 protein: CASSIARGNYGYTF; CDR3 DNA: TGTGCCAGTAGTATAGCGCGCGGCAACTATGGCTACACCTTC
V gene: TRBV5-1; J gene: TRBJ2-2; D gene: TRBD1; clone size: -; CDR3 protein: CASSLGSRQGVNTGELFF; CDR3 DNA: TGCGCCAGCAGCTTGGGATCTCGGCAGGGGGTGAACACCGGGGAGCTGTTTTTT
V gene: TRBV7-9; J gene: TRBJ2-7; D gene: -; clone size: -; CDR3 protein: CASSPLRGEQYF; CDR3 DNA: TGTGCCAGCAGCCCCCTCCGGGGCGAGCAGTACTTC
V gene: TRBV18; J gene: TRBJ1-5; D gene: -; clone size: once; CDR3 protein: CASSPAERGPQHF; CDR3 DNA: TGTGCCAGCTCACCAGCAGAGCGAGGGCCCCAGCATTTT
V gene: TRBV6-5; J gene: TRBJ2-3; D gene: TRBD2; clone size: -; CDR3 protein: CASSYNLAGVADTQYF; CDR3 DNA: TGTGCCAGCAGTTACAACCTAGCGGGAGTTGCAGATACGCAGTATTTT
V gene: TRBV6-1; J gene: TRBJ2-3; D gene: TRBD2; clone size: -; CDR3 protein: CASSESGLAVTDTQYF; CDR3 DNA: TGTGCCAGCAGTGAATCCGGACTAGCGGTCACAGATACGCAGTATTTT
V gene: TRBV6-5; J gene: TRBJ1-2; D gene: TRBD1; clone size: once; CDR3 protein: CASSYLRTGGSYGYTF; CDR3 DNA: TGTGCCAGCAGTTACCTCAGGACAGGGGGGAGCTATGGCTACACCTTC
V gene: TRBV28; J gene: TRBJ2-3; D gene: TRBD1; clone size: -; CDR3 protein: CASERRDSTQYF; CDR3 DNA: TGTGCCAGCGAGCGAAGGGACAGTACGCAGTATTTT
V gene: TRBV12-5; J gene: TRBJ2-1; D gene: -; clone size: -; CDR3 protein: CASGTSLGGAYNEQFF; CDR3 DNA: TGTGCTAGTGGGACATCGTTAGGAGGGGCGTACAATGAGCAGTTCTTC
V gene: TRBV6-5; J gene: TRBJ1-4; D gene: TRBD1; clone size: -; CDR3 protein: CASSSEGAEGGKLFF; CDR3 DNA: TGTGCCAGCAGTTCAGAGGGGGCAGAGGGTGGAAAACTGTTTTTT
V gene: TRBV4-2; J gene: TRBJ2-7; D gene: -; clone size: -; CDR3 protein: CASKVSLDGGYEQYF; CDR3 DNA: TGTGCCAGCAAGGTTTCGCTCGACGGGGGCTACGAGCAGTACTTC
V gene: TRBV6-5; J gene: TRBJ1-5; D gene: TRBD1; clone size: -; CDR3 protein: CASSRQGGQPQHF; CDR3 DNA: TGTGCCAGCAGCAGACAGGGCGGACAGCCCCAGCATTTT
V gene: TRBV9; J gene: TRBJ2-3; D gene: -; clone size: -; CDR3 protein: CASSPESSHTQYF; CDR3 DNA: TGTGCCAGCAGCCCTGAGAGTAGTCATACGCAGTATTTT
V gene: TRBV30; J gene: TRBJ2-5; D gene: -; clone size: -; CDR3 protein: CAWSMRRKETQYF; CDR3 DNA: TGTGCCTGGAGTATGAGGCGGAAAGAGACCCAGTACTTC
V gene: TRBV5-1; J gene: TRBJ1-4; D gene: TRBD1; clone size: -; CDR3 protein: CASSSIGTGDNEKLFF; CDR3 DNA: TGCGCCAGCAGCTCTATAGGGACAGGGGATAATGAAAAACTGTTTTTT
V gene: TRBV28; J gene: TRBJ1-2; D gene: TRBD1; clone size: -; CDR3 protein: CASSLIQDRDSYGYTF; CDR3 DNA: TGTGCCAGCAGTTTGATTCAGGACAGGGATTCTTATGGCTACACCTTC
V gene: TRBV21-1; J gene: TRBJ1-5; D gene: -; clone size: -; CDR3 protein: CATQYRHVSNQPQHF; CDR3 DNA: TGTGCCACCCAGTACCGACACGTTAGCAATCAGCCCCAGCATTTT
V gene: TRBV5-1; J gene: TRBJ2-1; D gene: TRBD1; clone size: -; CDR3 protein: CASSSGTGTSNEQFF; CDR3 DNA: TGCGCCAGCAGCAGCGGGACAGGGACTTCGAATGAGCAGTTCTTC
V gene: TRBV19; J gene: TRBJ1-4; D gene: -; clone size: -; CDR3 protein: CASKSGRSGANEKLFF; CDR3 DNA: TGTGCCAGTAAAAGTGGCCGTTCGGGGGCTAATGAAAAACTGTTTTTT
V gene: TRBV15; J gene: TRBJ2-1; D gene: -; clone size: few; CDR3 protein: CATSRVRAGAGNEQFF; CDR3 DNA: TGTGCCACCAGCAGAGTACGAGCGGGTGCAGGTAATGAGCAGTTCTTC
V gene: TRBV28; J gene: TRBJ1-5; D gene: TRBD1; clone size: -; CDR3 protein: CASSLLGTEDQPQHF; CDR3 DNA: TGTGCCAGCAGTTTGCTCGGGACAGAGGATCAGCCCCAGCATTTT